A selection of T cell receptor beta chains follows, all from one sample in a study of cytomegalovirus exposure and HLA in healthy donors. Sequencing used immunoSEQ multiplex PCR; TCRdb keeps in-frame clones, though not all of them. The sample yields over 45,000 clones, 90% seen once. Input material: PBMCs. Source of these receptors: a man between 18 and 29 years old in good health and CMV-seronegative. Each CDR3 is given with its conserved first and last residue. Fields, in order: V gene, D gene, clone size, J gene, CDR3 protein, CDR3 DNA. The D gene is left open where the match is weak. A clone size is listed for some rows: how often the clone was seen (once, few, many), or a class if it is expanded.

>TRBV6-6|.|.|TRBJ2-6
CASSYSGAGGANVLTF
TGTGCCAGCAGTTACTCGGGGGCAGGGGGGGCCAACGTCCTGACTTTC
>TRBV9|TRBD2|.|TRBJ2-7
CASSAGTSGKGHEQYF
TGTGCCAGCAGCGCAGGGACTAGCGGGAAGGGGCACGAGCAGTACTTC
>TRBV5-1|.|once|TRBJ1-1
CASRKGVGNTEAFF
TGCGCCAGCAGGAAGGGGGTGGGAAACACTGAAGCTTTCTTT
>TRBV29-1|TRBD2|.|TRBJ2-3
CSVRLAGSTDTQYF
TGCAGCGTACGACTAGCGGGAAGCACAGATACGCAGTATTTT
>TRBV5-1|TRBD1|.|TRBJ2-7
CASSLRDRAYEQYF
TGCGCCAGCAGCTTAAGGGACAGGGCCTACGAGCAGTACTTC
>TRBV7-2|.|.|TRBJ2-7
CASSLVRSSISYEQYF
TGTGCCAGCAGCTTAGTTCGGTCTAGCATCTCCTACGAGCAGTACTTC
>TRBV11-3|TRBD2|.|TRBJ2-7
CASSPSSGSSYEQYF
TGTGCCAGCAGTCCATCTAGCGGGAGCTCCTACGAGCAGTACTTC
>TRBV7-9|.|.|TRBJ1-2
CASSLKNRDSYGYTF
TGTGCCAGCAGCTTAAAAAACCGGGACTCCTATGGCTACACCTTC
>TRBV4-1|.|.|TRBJ1-2
CASSPLGDYGYTF
TGCGCCAGCAGCCCGTTAGGGGACTATGGCTACACCTTC
>TRBV20-1|.|.|TRBJ2-5
CSGASRETQYF
TGCAGTGGGGCTAGCAGAGAGACCCAGTACTTC
>TRBV4-1|TRBD2|.|TRBJ2-7
CASSQDRGTSWHEQYF
TGCGCCAGCAGCCAAGATAGGGGGACTAGCTGGCACGAGCAGTACTTC
>TRBV19|TRBD1|.|TRBJ2-5
CASRSTGVETQYF
TGTGCCAGTAGGTCGACAGGGGTCGAGACCCAGTACTTC
>TRBV18|.|.|TRBJ2-5
CASSPRAYQETQYF
TGTGCCAGCTCACCAAGAGCGTACCAAGAGACCCAGTACTTC
>TRBV7-6|TRBD2|.|TRBJ2-1
CASSPYGLAGGDEQFF
TGTGCCAGCAGCCCATACGGACTAGCGGGGGGGGATGAGCAGTTCTTC
>TRBV29-1|.|.|TRBJ2-1
CSVDRTESSYNEQFF
TGCAGCGTGGATCGGACAGAATCCTCCTACAATGAGCAGTTCTTC
>TRBV7-2|TRBD2|.|TRBJ2-7
CASSLTSGSYEQYF
TGTGCCAGCAGCTTAACTAGCGGGAGCTACGAGCAGTACTTC
>TRBV30|.|.|TRBJ1-5
CAWSRDTSNQPQHF
TGTGCCTGGAGCCGGGACACGAGCAATCAGCCCCAGCATTTT
>TRBV10-3|TRBD2|.|TRBJ2-7
CAISADTSGSSYEQYF
TGTGCCATCAGTGCAGATACTAGCGGGAGCTCCTACGAGCAGTACTTC
>TRBV5-8|.|once|TRBJ2-1
CASSLGPGSYNEQFF
TGTGCCAGCAGCTTGGGTCCCGGCTCCTACAATGAGCAGTTCTTC
>TRBV30|.|.|TRBJ2-1
CAGVSDSYNEQFF
TGTGCCGGAGTCAGCGACAGTTACAATGAGCAGTTCTTC
>TRBV7-3|.|.|TRBJ1-1
CASSLKRPGAFF
TGTGCCAGCAGCTTAAAAAGGCCCGGGGCTTTCTTT
>TRBV30|TRBD1|.|TRBJ1-1
CAWTGQSLTFF
TGTGCCTGGACGGGACAGTCTTTAACTTTCTTT
>TRBV28|TRBD1|.|TRBJ2-2
CASSNRGPGELFF
TGTGCCAGCAGTAACAGGGGTCCCGGGGAGCTGTTTTTT
>TRBV28|.|.|TRBJ2-7
CASRPPQGLIYEQYF
TGTGCCAGCAGACCTCCACAGGGACTAATCTACGAGCAGTACTTC
>TRBV28|TRBD1|once|TRBJ2-7
CASSLYHETGVLYEQYF
TGTGCCAGCAGTTTATATCATGAGACAGGGGTTCTCTACGAGCAGTACTTC
>TRBV5-4|.|once|TRBJ1-1
CASSLGVANTEAFF
TGTGCCAGCAGCTTGGGGGTAGCGAACACTGAAGCTTTCTTT
>TRBV28|TRBD1|.|TRBJ1-2
CASRNSGTVPYYAF
TGTGCCAGCAGGAATTCCGGGACAGTCCCGTATTACGCCTTC
>TRBV7-9|.|.|TRBJ1-1
CASSLEGSGTEAFF
TGTGCCAGCAGCTTAGAGGGTTCAGGGACTGAAGCTTTCTTT
>TRBV7-9|TRBD1|.|TRBJ1-2
CASSSAGQGYGYTF
TGTGCCAGCAGCTCCGCGGGACAGGGGTACGGCTACACCTTC
>TRBV11-3|.|.|TRBJ2-7
CASSLGGAQGFSYEQYF
TGTGCCAGCAGCTTAGGAGGGGCACAGGGATTCTCCTACGAGCAGTACTTC
>TRBV7-9|.|few|TRBJ2-2
CASSSDRNTGELFF
TGTGCCAGCAGCTCGGACAGGAACACCGGGGAGCTGTTTTTT
>TRBV11-2|TRBD2|.|TRBJ2-2
CASSPYESRLAGSTGELFF
TGTGCCAGCAGCCCCTACGAGTCGAGACTAGCGGGTTCCACCGGGGAGCTGTTTTTT
>TRBV2|.|.|TRBJ2-1
CASRMTTYNEQFF
TGTGCCAGCAGGATGACAACCTACAATGAGCAGTTCTTC
>TRBV6-5|TRBD2|.|TRBJ2-7
CASSLAGKGFYEQYF
TGTGCCAGCAGTCTAGCGGGAAAAGGGTTCTACGAGCAGTACTTC
>TRBV2|.|.|TRBJ2-3
CASSGSGFGYTQYF
TGTGCCAGCAGTGGGTCAGGTTTCGGATATACGCAGTATTTT
>TRBV4-2|.|.|TRBJ1-2
CASSQDGGYGYTF
TGTGCCAGCAGCCAAGACGGGGGTTATGGCTACACCTTC
>TRBV4-3|.|many|TRBJ2-7
CASSQDEEAGYYEQYF
TGCGCCAGCAGCCAAGACGAAGAGGCGGGCTACTACGAGCAGTACTTC
>TRBV7-8|TRBD2|once|TRBJ2-5
CASSWGTIQETQYF
TGTGCCAGCAGCTGGGGGACTATCCAAGAGACCCAGTACTTC